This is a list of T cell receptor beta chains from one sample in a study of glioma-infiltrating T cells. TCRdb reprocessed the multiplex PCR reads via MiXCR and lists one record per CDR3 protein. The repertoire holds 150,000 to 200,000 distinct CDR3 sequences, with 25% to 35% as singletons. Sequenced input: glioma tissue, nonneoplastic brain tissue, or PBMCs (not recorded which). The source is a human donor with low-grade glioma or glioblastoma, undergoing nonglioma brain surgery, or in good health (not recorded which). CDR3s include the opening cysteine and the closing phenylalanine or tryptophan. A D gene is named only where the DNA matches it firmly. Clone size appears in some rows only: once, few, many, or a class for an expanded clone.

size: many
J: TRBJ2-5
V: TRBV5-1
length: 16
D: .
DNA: TGCGCCAGCAGCCCGCTCATTGGGGGCAGGGGAGAGACCCAGTACTTC
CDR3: CASSPLIGGRGETQYF

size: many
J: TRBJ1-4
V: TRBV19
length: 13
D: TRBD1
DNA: TGTGCCAGCGAGGGACAGCTTAATGAAAAACTGTTTTTT
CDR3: CASEGQLNEKLFF

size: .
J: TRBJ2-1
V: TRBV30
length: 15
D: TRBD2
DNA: TGTGCCTGGGCCTCAGCGGGAGGGTATTACAATGAGCAGTTCTTC
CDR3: CAWASAGGYYNEQFF

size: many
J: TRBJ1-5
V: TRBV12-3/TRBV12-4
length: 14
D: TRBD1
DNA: TGTGCCAGCAGTTCCCCAGGGGGAAGTCAGCCCCAGCATTTT
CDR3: CASSSPGGSQPQHF

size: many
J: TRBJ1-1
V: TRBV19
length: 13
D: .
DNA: TGTGCCAGTAGTATCGCAGCGAACACTGAAGCTTTCTTT
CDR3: CASSIAANTEAFF

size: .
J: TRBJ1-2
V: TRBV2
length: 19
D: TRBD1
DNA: TGTGCCAGCAAAGGGGGCAGGGAACAGGGCCCGTTAGGGGACTATGGCTACGCCTTC
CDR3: CASKGGREQGPLGDYGYAF

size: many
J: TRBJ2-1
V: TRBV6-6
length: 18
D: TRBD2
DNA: TGTGCCAGCAGTTACTCGAGGCTAGCGGGACCTAAAAACAATGAGCAGTTCTTC
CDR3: CASSYSRLAGPKNNEQFF

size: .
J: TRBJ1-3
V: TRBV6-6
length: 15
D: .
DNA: TGTGCCAGCAGTAACCCGGTCCAGGGAGGAAACACCATATATTTT
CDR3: CASSNPVQGGNTIYF

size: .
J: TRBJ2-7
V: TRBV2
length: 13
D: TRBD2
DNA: TGTGCCAGCGATGGGACTAGCGGCTACGAGCAGTACTTC
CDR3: CASDGTSGYEQYF

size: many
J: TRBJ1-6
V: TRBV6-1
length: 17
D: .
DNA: TGTGCCAGCAGTGAAGCGGCCGGGATCCCGGGCGATTCACCCCTCCACTTT
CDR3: CASSEAAGIPGDSPLHF

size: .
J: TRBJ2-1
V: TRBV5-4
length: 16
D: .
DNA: TGTGCCAGCAGCTTGGGTGGGCCAACCTCCTACAATGAGCAGTTCTTC
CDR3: CASSLGGPTSYNEQFF

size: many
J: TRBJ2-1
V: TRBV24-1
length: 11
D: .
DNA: TGTGCCACCAGTGATGTACTAGAGCAGTTCTTC
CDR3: CATSDVLEQFF

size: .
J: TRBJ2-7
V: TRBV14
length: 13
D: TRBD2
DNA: TGTGCCAGCAGCCCCGGGACTAGCGGGACGCTTACCTTC
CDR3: CASSPGTSGTLTF

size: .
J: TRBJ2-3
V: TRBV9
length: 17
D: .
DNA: TGTGCCAGCAGCGTAGCTGAGTTTCAGAGATCCACAGATACGCAGTATTTT
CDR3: CASSVAEFQRSTDTQYF

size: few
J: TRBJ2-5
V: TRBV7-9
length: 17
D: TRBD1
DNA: TGTGCCAGCAGCTTCCCAAACACAGGACAGGGCCGAGAGACCCAGTACTTC
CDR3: CASSFPNTGQGRETQYF

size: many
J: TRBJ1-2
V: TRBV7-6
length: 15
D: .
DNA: TGTGCCAGCAGCACCTACAAGGACAGCAACTATGGCTACACCTTC
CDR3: CASSTYKDSNYGYTF

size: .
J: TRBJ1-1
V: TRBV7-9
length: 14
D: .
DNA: TGTGCCAGCAGCCTTCAACAGGGGAACACTGAAGCTTTCTTT
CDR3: CASSLQQGNTEAFF

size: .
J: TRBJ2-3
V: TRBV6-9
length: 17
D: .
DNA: TGTGCCAGCAGTTCTCGGTTCACTAGATGCAAAACAGATACGCAGTATTTT
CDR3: CASSSRFTRCKTDTQYF

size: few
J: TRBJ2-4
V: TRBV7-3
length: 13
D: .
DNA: TGTGCCAGCAGCTTGGGGAGTCAGAACATTCAGTACTTC
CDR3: CASSLGSQNIQYF

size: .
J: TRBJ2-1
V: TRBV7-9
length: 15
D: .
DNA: TGTGCCAGCAGCTTAGGTGTCAGAAACTACAATGAGCAGTTCTTC
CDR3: CASSLGVRNYNEQFF

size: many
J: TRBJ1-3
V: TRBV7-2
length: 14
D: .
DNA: TGTGCCAGCAGCCCCACTTATCCTGGAAACACCATATATTTT
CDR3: CASSPTYPGNTIYF

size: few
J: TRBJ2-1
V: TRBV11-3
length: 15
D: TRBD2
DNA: TGTGCCAGCAGCTCAGGGACTATTAGCATCTCGGAGCAGTTCTTC
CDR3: CASSSGTISISEQFF

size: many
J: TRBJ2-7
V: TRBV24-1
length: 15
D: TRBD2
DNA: TGTGCCACCAGTGATTTGCGCCTAGCGGCCGGCGAGCAGTACTTC
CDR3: CATSDLRLAAGEQYF

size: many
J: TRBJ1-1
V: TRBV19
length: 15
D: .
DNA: TGTGCCAGTTCCCCCCGGGACACCTTGAACACTGAAGCTTTCTTT
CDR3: CASSPRDTLNTEAFF

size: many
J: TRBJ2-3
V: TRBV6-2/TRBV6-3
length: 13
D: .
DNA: TGTGCCAGCAGTTTGACGGAAACAGATACGCAGTATTTT
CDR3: CASSLTETDTQYF

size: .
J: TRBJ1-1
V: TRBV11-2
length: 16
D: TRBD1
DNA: TGTGCCAGCAGAACAGGGACAGGACAGGGACGGACTGAAGCTTTCTTT
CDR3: CASRTGTGQGRTEAFF

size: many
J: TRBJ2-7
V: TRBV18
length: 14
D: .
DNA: TGTGCCAGCTCACCATATGGGAGCTCCTACGAGCAGTACTTC
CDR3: CASSPYGSSYEQYF